These T cell receptor beta chains were read from a single sample in a study of blood T cells in healthy people across ages. TCRdb analysed the 5' RACE reads with MiXCR anew, one entry per CDR3 protein. The sample includes 1.5 million to 2 million distinct CDR3 sequences, about 50% of them seen just once. Sequenced material: blood. The source of these receptors is a woman aged 40 to 55 in good health. Both conserved end residues are part of each CDR3. D genes are given only for firm matches. Some rows have no size entry. The others give once, few or many, or a class for an expanded clone.

TRBJ2-3 few . TRBV7-2 CASTRGPDHATQYF TGTGCCAGCACCCGGGGCCCCGACCACGCTACGCAGTATTTT
TRBJ2-5 many TRBD2 TRBV7-2 CASSLSGGTQETQYF TGTGCCAGCAGTCTTAGCGGGGGAACGCAAGAGACCCAGTACTTC
TRBJ2-6 . TRBD1 TRBV6-5 CASSYDAYGQGASGANVLTF TGTGCCAGCAGTTACGATGCTTACGGACAGGGGGCCTCTGGGGCCAACGTCCTGACTTTC
TRBJ2-7 . . TRBV4-1 CTSSQGGGGSYEQYF TGCACCAGCAGCCAAGGTGGAGGTGGGTCCTACGAGCAGTACTTC
TRBJ1-2 few . TRBV7-2 CASSFVGTIRDGYTF TGTGCCAGCAGCTTCGTTGGGACCATTCGGGACGGCTACACCTTC
TRBJ2-3 . TRBD1 TRBV10-3 CAIQGDQDTWSTDTQYF TGTGCCATCCAGGGGGATCAAGATACCTGGAGCACAGATACGCAGTATTTT
TRBJ2-3 . . TRBV28 CASSSTTGNRDTQYF TGTGCCAGCAGCTCTACAACAGGGAACCGAGATACGCAGTATTTT
TRBJ2-3 once TRBD2 TRBV7-3 CASSTLAGGLQGTDTQYF TGTGCCAGCAGCACTCTAGCGGGGGGCCTACAAGGCACAGATACGCAGTATTTT
TRBJ1-4 once TRBD1 TRBV6-1 CASSERRQGGEKLFF TGTGCCAGCAGTGAACGTAGACAGGGAGGAGAAAAACTGTTTTTT
TRBJ2-1 few TRBD1 TRBV7-2 CASSRDGTGASEQFF TGTGCCAGCAGCCGCGACGGGACAGGGGCGAGTGAGCAGTTCTTC
TRBJ1-2 few . TRBV27 CASSTGLGDGYTF TGTGCCAGCAGTACAGGGTTGGGGGATGGCTACACCTTC
TRBJ1-4 . . TRBV10-1 CASSRAFGEKLFF TGCGCCAGCAGCAGGGCCTTCGGGGAAAAACTGTTTTTT
TRBJ1-2 . TRBD1 TRBV10-3 CAISESEGQGYGYTF TGTGCCATCAGTGAGTCGGAGGGACAGGGGTATGGCTACACCTTC
TRBJ1-5 . . TRBV12-3/TRBV12-4 CASSKYRAGSNQPQHF TGTGCCAGCAGTAAGTACAGGGCTGGTAGCAATCAGCCCCAGCATTTT
TRBJ2-4 . TRBD2 TRBV27 CASSTGGLGKNIQYF TGTGCCAGCAGTACGGGGGGGCTTGGCAAAAACATTCAGTACTTC
TRBJ2-7 . . TRBV6-5 CASSYSNVGAGHYEQYF TGTGCCAGCAGTTACTCAAACGTGGGGGCAGGGCACTACGAGCAGTACTTC
TRBJ2-7 . TRBD1 TRBV5-1 CASSPGDRPYEQYF TGCGCCAGCAGCCCGGGGGACAGGCCTTACGAGCAGTACTTC
TRBJ2-6 . . TRBV6-2/TRBV6-3 CAIRRTEGANVLTF TGTGCCATCCGGAGGACAGAGGGGGCCAACGTCCTGACTTTC
TRBJ2-2 . . TRBV15 CATFRGDGNTGELFF TGTGCCACTTTCCGGGGCGACGGGAACACCGGGGAGCTGTTTTTT
TRBJ1-2 . TRBD1 TRBV27 CASRRHRGQGGYTF TGTGCCAGCAGGCGACACAGGGGGCAGGGTGGCTACACCTTC